These 5 T cell receptor beta chains were sequenced from one sample in a study of cytomegalovirus exposure and HLA in healthy donors. 60 Vbeta and 13 Jbeta primers were used in PCR. Measured with immunoSEQ multiplex PCR; TCRdb has only the in-frame clones, and not every one. The sample yields 150,000 to 200,000 clones, about 83% seen once. The sample was PBMCs. These receptors came from a female donor in good health and CMV-seronegative.

The chain links TRBV6-6 to TRBJ2-7; 7 bases align to TRBD1. Germline V CDR1 and CDR2: MNHNY, SVGAGI (reference sequence). The CDR3 has 15 amino acids. The J segment lost 4 bases and the V segment lost 7 bases, leaving 13 bases of the junction unmatched. The CDR3: CASTDRESLKYEQYF. The CDR3 nucleotides read TGTGCCAGCACTGACAGGGAATCACTGAAGTACGAGCAGTACTTC.

The chain has TRBV2 and TRBJ2-1; 9 nucleotides match TRBD2. Germline trimming cut 6 bases from V and 4 bases from J; bases unmatched to any gene: 7. The CDR3 loop spans 15 amino acids. From germline, CDR1 is SNHLY and CDR2 FYNNEI. The CDR3 nucleotides read TGTGCCAGCAGCCAAAAGACTAGCGGTTACAATGAGCAGTTCTTC. This encodes CASSQKTSGYNEQFF.

This clone was seen a single time. The gene calls are TRBV9 and TRBJ1-4, with TRBD1 matching 7 bases. The germline gives CDR1 SGDLS, CDR2 YYNGEE. This CDR3 spans 17 amino acids. Trimming cost V 3 bases and J 2 bases; bases outside gene matches: 10. The CDR3 loop is CASSARGQSVTNEKLFF. The CDR3 bases are TGTGCCAGCAGCGCCCGGGGACAGTCGGTGACTAATGAAAAACTGTTTTTT.

There are a few counts of this clone. The chain is built from TRBV15 and TRBJ2-5, with 8 bases matching TRBD2. The CDR3 has 17 residues. The germline gives CDR1 LNHNV, CDR2 YYDKDF (reference sequence). With 5 bases clipped from V and 4 bases from J, the junction kept 15 bases outside the gene matches. CDR3 residues: CATSRGHSREEGETQYF. CDR3 sequence (DNA): TGTGCCACCAGCCGCGGGCATTCGCGGGAGGAGGGAGAGACCCAGTACTTC.

The rearrangement links TRBV10-3 to TRBJ2-5; TRBD1 matches at 7 bases. The germline gives CDR1 ENHRY, CDR2 SYGVKD. With V trimmed by 2 bases and J by 5 bases, 5 bases remained unmatched. The CDR3 is made up of 14 amino acids. The chain's CDR3 is CAISERDSDETQYF. The CDR3 bases are TGTGCCATCAGTGAGCGGGACAGTGACGAGACCCAGTACTTC.